The 28 T cell receptor beta chains reported below all come from one sample, sequenced in a study of Graves' ophthalmopathy and Graves' hyperthyroidism. As the template, RNA transcripts were used to amplify TCR beta CDR3 regions. In the first round, RT-PCR was carried out with HTBI primers, and a multiplex PCR formed the second round. TCRdb ran MiXCR on the multiplex PCR reads and lists one entry per CDR3 protein. The table records 900,000 to 1,200,000 distinct CDR3 sequences, 36% of them present only once. Sequenced sample: peripheral blood or thyroid tissue (not recorded which). These receptors came from an adult man with Graves' hyperthyroidism.

This clonotype was detected a few times. The rearrangement links TRBV5-1 to TRBJ2-5; D is perhaps TRBD2 (5 bases). The CDR3 runs to 16 residues. With 0 bases removed from V and 3 bases from J, the gap between germline ends came to 15 bases. Germline V gene sequence: CDR1 SGHRS, CDR2 YFSETQ. CDR3 amino acids: CASSLEIMDLKETQYF. The CDR3 DNA reads TGCGCCAGCAGCTTGGAGATAATGGACTTGAAAGAGACCCAGTACTTC.

This clonotype was found many times. This chain connects TRBV7-3 to TRBJ2-6, with D perhaps matching TRBD1 or TRBD2 (5 bases each). Trimming left V 4 bases short and J 0 bases short, with 16 bases between. CDR3 length equals 18 residues. CDR1 SGHTA and CDR2 FQGTGA come from the germline V gene. Written as DNA, the CDR3 is TGTGCCAGCAGCTGGACCGGGACCGCCGTCTCTGGGGCCAACGTCCTGACTTTC. Translating gives CASSWTGTAVSGANVLTF.

This clonotype was counted at least ten times. The chain combines TRBV20-1 with TRBJ1-2; D not certain. This CDR3 has 13 amino acids. The V end lost 5 bases, the J end lost 4 bases, and 14 bases lay between the germline ends. Per germline, CDR1 DFQATT and CDR2 SNEGSKA (reference sequence). The CDR3 protein is CSALTPEGYGYTF. The CDR3 DNA reads as TGCAGTGCTTTGACCCCGGAGGGCTATGGCTACACCTTC.

The chain combines TRBV20-1 with TRBJ2-5; D uncertain. Germline loops: CDR1 DFQATT, CDR2 SNEGSKA (reference sequence). V was shortened by 1 base and J by 2 bases, with 11 bases between the two germline ends. This CDR3 is 14 amino acids long. CDR3 protein: CSARVWQLQETQYF. The CDR3 DNA sequence: TGCAGTGCTAGAGTCTGGCAACTTCAAGAGACCCAGTACTTC.

Here the CDR3 reads CASSPRRVMNTEAFF. Written as DNA, the CDR3 is TGTGCCAGCAGCCCGCGAAGAGTCATGAACACTGAAGCTTTCTTT. The chain has TRBV11-2 and TRBJ1-1; D is ambiguous. With 5 bases removed from V and 0 bases from J, the gap between germline ends came to 13 bases. The CDR3 runs 15 residues. Germline V gene sequence: CDR1 SGHAT, CDR2 FQNNGV.

The chain carries TRBV5-1 and TRBJ2-7, with TRBD1 matching over 7 bases. The CDR3 extends over 15 amino acids. After removal of 4 bases from V and 4 bases from J, the junction contained 11 bases not matched to a gene. CDR1 is SGHRS and CDR2 is YFSETQ in the germline V gene. As DNA, the CDR3 is TGCGCCAGCAGCCAGGGGAGACAGGGACGATACGAGCAGTACTTC. As protein: CASSQGRQGRYEQYF.

This clonotype occurred many times. The chain is built from TRBV2 and TRBJ2-2, with 7 bases matching TRBD2. This CDR3 spans 15 amino acids. Germline-derived CDR1 and CDR2 are SNHLY and FYNNEI. The DNA of the CDR3 is TGTGACAATCCCAAGCGGGGAGGTATCACCGGGGAGCTGTTTTTT. Amino acids: CDNPKRGGITGELFF.

In the case of this clonotype: A junction boundary mismatches the germline segment, possibly from a read error. This sequence joins TRBV12-3 or TRBV12-4 and TRBJ2-2; 13 positions agree with TRBD2. This CDR3 is built from 13 residues. The CDR3 protein is CASRKLAGGEVFF. CDR3 nucleotide sequence: TGTGCCAGCAGAAAACTAGCGGGAGGGGAGGTGTTTTTT.

This clonotype was counted at least ten times. The chain combines TRBV19 with TRBJ1-5; D is ambiguous. This CDR3 spans 11 amino acids. CDR1 LNHDA and CDR2 SQIVND come from the germline V gene (reference sequence). V lost 5 bases and J 9 bases, leaving 8 bases between the germline ends. The CDR3 bases are TGTGCCAGTAGTCGCACATGGCCCCAGCATTTT. Encoded protein: CASSRTWPQHF.

There are many counts of this clonotype. The J gene is TRBJ1-3, the V gene TRBV7-9; D remains unclear. Germline V gene sequence: CDR1 SEHNR, CDR2 FQNEAQ (reference sequence). The CDR3 sequence is 16 residues long. Trimming took 5 bases from V and 0 from J, leaving 14 bases between them. The CDR3 DNA is TGTGCCAGCAGCCCCATGGCGGTTACCTCTGGAAACACCATATATTTT. Translated: CASSPMAVTSGNTIYF.

This clonotype was recorded once. The chain is built from TRBV10-2 and TRBJ2-7, with D possibly called TRBD1 or TRBD2 (7 bases each). V was shortened by 7 bases and J by 0 bases, with 10 bases between the two germline ends. The germline V gene encodes CDR1 WSHSY and CDR2 SAAADI. This CDR3 region has 13 residues. The CDR3 sequence is CASTGGVSYEQYF. DNA of the CDR3: TGCGCCAGCACAGGGGGGGTCTCCTACGAGCAGTACTTC.

This clonotype was seen only a few times. The chain uses TRBV19 and TRBJ1-1; TRBD1 matches 7 bases. The germline CDR1 and CDR2 sequences are LNHDA and SQIVND (reference sequence). This CDR3 has 18 residues. Germline trimming cut 2 bases from V and 4 bases from J; bases unmatched to any gene: 16. CDR3 bases: TGTGCCAGTAGTATATTAACCAGGGACAGCTGGGTGATCACTGAAGCTTTCTTT. The encoded protein is CASSILTRDSWVITEAFF.

The V call is TRBV5-1, the J call TRBJ1-4; a possible D gene is TRBD1 (5 bases). The CDR3 loop spans 16 amino acids. CDR1 is SGHRS and CDR2 is YFSETQ in the germline V gene. Trimming cost V 0 bases and J 3 bases, with 12 bases left between them. CDR3 protein: CASSLAAGPANEKLFF. In DNA form, the CDR3 reads TGCGCCAGCAGCTTGGCTGCAGGGCCGGCTAATGAAAAACTGTTTTTT.

With regard to this clonotype: Given a much more abundant clone one base away, this may be a read error. This chain uses TRBV20-1 with TRBJ1-1; tentative D call: TRBD1 (5 bases). Germline assignment: CDR1 DFQATT and CDR2 SNEGSKA (reference sequence). The CDR3 consists of 13 residues. CDR3 in DNA: TGCAATGGGCAGGGACGGCAGAGCACTGAAGCTTTCTTT. Protein product: CNGQGRQSTEAFF.

This clonotype was detected ten times or more. V is TRBV19 and J is TRBJ1-6; possible D gene TRBD1, 5 bases. With 7 bases removed from V and 2 bases from J, the gap between germline ends came to 9 bases. This CDR3 region has 14 residues. Germline CDR1 reads LNHDA; CDR2 reads SQIVND (reference sequence). CDR3 residues: CASTQGTYNSPLHF. As DNA, the CDR3 is TGTGCCAGTACCCAGGGAACCTATAATTCACCCCTCCACTTT. Full variable domain (missing parts from reference TRBV19 and TRBJ1-6): DGGITQSPKYLFRKEGQNVTLSCEQNLNHDAMYWYRQDPGQGLRLIYYSQIVNDFQKGDIAEGYSVSREKKESFPLTVTSAQKNPTAFYLCASTQGTYNSPLHFGNGTRLTVT.

This clonotype came up a few times. The chain carries TRBV4-1 and TRBJ1-6, with D perhaps matching TRBD1 (5 bases). The V and J ends lost 3 bases and 4 bases respectively, with 13 bases between them. CDR1 is MGHRA and CDR2 is YSYEKL in the germline V gene. This CDR3 has 16 residues. The CDR3 DNA is TGCGCCAGCAGCCACCCGGGACGGGAGTATAATTCACCCCTCCACTTT. Encoded protein: CASSHPGREYNSPLHF.

This clonotype was found many times. V usage is TRBV4-1 and J usage is TRBJ1-5; D ambiguous. Per germline, CDR1 MGHRA and CDR2 YSYEKL. V lost 1 base and J 5 bases, leaving 6 bases between the germline ends. The CDR3 extends over 13 amino acids. This CDR3 reads CASSQVQDQPQHF. CDR3 sequence (DNA): TGCGCCAGCAGCCAAGTGCAGGATCAGCCCCAGCATTTT.

This clonotype was found many times. This chain uses TRBV7-9 with TRBJ2-2, with TRBD1 matching over 10 bases. Looked up from germline, CDR1 is SEHNR and CDR2 is FQNEAQ (reference sequence). V was clipped by 10 bases and J by 4 bases; unmatched bases: 6. The CDR3 is 14 amino acids. As DNA, the CDR3 is TGTGCCACCCCCGGGACAGGGGTCACCGGGGAGCTGTTTTTT. Protein sequence: CATPGTGVTGELFF.

V gene TRBV5-1 combines with J gene TRBJ2-7, with 9 positions matching TRBD1. Germline CDR1 SGHRS, CDR2 YFSETQ. CDR3 length: 15 residues. Losses at the gene ends were 6 bases for V and 2 bases for J; bases not matched to a gene: 9. This CDR3 is CASNTGGTYPYEQYF. CDR3 sequence (DNA): TGCGCCAGCAATACAGGGGGCACTTATCCCTACGAGCAGTACTTC.

This clonotype was recorded many times. The CDR3 loop is CASSLVVGGTGELFF. The DNA of the CDR3 is TGTGCCAGCAGCTTAGTCGTCGGAGGAACCGGGGAGCTGTTTTTT. The chain combines TRBV7-8 with TRBJ2-2, with D maybe TRBD2 (5 bases). Trimming removed 1 base at V and 5 bases at J, with 11 bases between. The CDR3 consists of 15 residues. Germline V lookup: CDR1 SGHVS, CDR2 FQNEAQ. Full variable domain (rest looked up from reference TRBV7-8 and TRBJ2-2): GAGVSQSPRYKVAKRGQDVALRCDPISGHVSLFWYQQALGQGPEFLTYFQNEAQLDKSGLPSDRFFAERPEGSVSTLKIQRTQQEDSAVYLCASSLVVGGTGELFFGEGSRLTVL.

This clonotype came up a few times. V gene TRBV6-6 combines with J gene TRBJ2-7; D remains ambiguous. The CDR3 covers 15 residues. CDR1 MNHNY and CDR2 SVGAGI come from the germline V gene (reference sequence). The V end was cut by 5 bases, the J end by 0 bases, with 14 bases between. As DNA, the CDR3 is TGTGCCAGCAGTCCCGGACCGAGGAGCTCCTACGAGCAGTACTTC. Amino acid sequence: CASSPGPRSSYEQYF.

V and J are TRBV10-3 and TRBJ2-7; D is possibly TRBD2 (6 bases). V was pared by 4 bases and J by 3 bases, with 16 bases between. The CDR3 consists of 15 residues. CDR1 and CDR2 (germline): ENHRY, SYGVKD. The CDR3: CAISAIAAQDYEQYF. The CDR3 coding sequence is TGTGCCATCAGTGCGATAGCGGCCCAAGACTACGAGCAGTACTTC.

This clonotype was seen repeatedly, ten times or more. The genes are TRBV25-1 and TRBJ1-1; unclear D gene. Trimming shortened V by 0 bases and J by 1 base, and 3 bases separated the two germline ends. This CDR3 comprises 13 residues. Germline lookup yields CDR1 MGHDK and CDR2 SYGVNS. CDR3 in amino acids: CASSEYQNTEAFF. CDR3 bases: TGTGCCAGCAGTGAATATCAGAACACTGAAGCTTTCTTT.

A note on this clonotype: The germline gene is not matched at one end of the junction; a read error may be the cause. The chain couples TRBV2 to TRBJ1-5; possibly TRBD1 for D (6 bases). Looked up from germline, CDR1 is SNHLY and CDR2 is FYNNEI. CDR3 size: 13 residues. In DNA, the CDR3 is TGTGCCTGCAGTGCTCGAGGGGGGCAGCCCCAGCATTTT. Translation: CACSARGGQPQHF.

The chain links TRBV20-1 to TRBJ1-5, with 8 bases fitting TRBD1. The trim removed 2 bases at V and 12 bases at J, leaving 6 bases unmatched. CDR1 is DFQATT, CDR2 SNEGSKA, per germline (reference sequence). CDR3 length: 12 residues. The CDR3 reads CSARSTGAGQHF. In nucleotides, the CDR3 is TGCAGTGCTAGATCGACAGGGGCGGGCCAGCATTTT.

This clonotype was counted ten times or more. This rearrangement joins TRBV29-1 to TRBJ2-6; D remains ambiguous. The CDR3 is 14 residues long. Per the germline V gene, CDR1 is SQVTM and CDR2 is ANQGSEA. V lost 6 bases, J lost 0 bases, and 9 bases lay in between. For the CDR3, the DNA is TGCAGCGTACGAGATTCCTCTGGGGCCAACGTCCTGACTTTC. Translated, it gives CSVRDSSGANVLTF.

The chain recombines TRBV29-1 with TRBJ1-1; unclear D gene. Germline CDR1 is SQVTM and CDR2 is ANQGSEA. The CDR3 sequence is 14 residues long. V dropped 4 bases and J dropped 0 bases, with 12 bases sitting between them. The CDR3 sequence is CSVGNPKMNTEAFF. The CDR3 nucleotides read TGCAGCGTTGGCAACCCCAAAATGAACACTGAAGCTTTCTTT.

Comment on this clonotype: Possible read error: a much larger clone is one base away. V and J are TRBV7-9 and TRBJ1-1; D unresolved. Trimming took 6 bases from V and 8 from J, leaving 13 bases between them. The CDR3 has 12 amino acids. CDR1 and CDR2 (germline): SEHNR, FQNEAQ (reference sequence). The CDR3 region has the DNA TGTGCCAGCAGATCACGGCGGAGCGAAGCTTTCTTT. It codes for CASRSRRSEAFF. The whole variable domain, filled in from reference TRBV7-9 and TRBJ1-1, reads DTGVSQNPRHKITKRGQNVTFRCDPISEHNRLYWYRQTLGQGPEFLTYFQNEAQLEKSRLLSDRFSAERPKGSFSTLEIQRTEQGDSAMYLCASRSRRSEAFFGQGTRLTVV.